In this sample, the clone carrying this T cell receptor (beta chain) turned up a few times. This sample's time point: pre-sensitization, week 0. Sample treatment: therapeutic diphenylcyclopropenone sensitization with weekly scalp DPC. Alopecia patients between 18 and 70 years old and suitable for DPC were used as donors. This specimen comes from a study of human T cells and chemical hapten exposure. On the study more broadly: 2% DPC was applied to roughly 2 cm by roughly 2 cm of upper inner arm skin for sensitization.

CDR3 length: 14 residues. Germline V lookup: CDR1 SGHTA, CDR2 FQGNSA. Trimming removed 2 bases from V and 6 bases from J, with 8 bases in between. Individual cDNA molecules (in the library) carried attached unique molecular identifiers. One entry per CDR3 protein, called by TCRdb with MiXCR from the RACE reads. The data contain under 200,000 distinct CDR3 sequences, around 30% of them singletons. The sample consisted of whole blood, taken in connection with sensitization to the hapten diphenylcyclopropenone (DPC). The J gene is TRBJ1-6, the V gene TRBV7-2; a weak D match, TRBD1 (6 bases). This TCR derives from a woman aged 25 to 39 with alopecia areata. Some clones in this sample may be carry-over from other donors' samples. CDR3 loop: CASSLSRGNSPLHF. CDR3 nucleotides: TGTGCCAGCAGCTTATCCAGGGGTAATTCACCCCTCCACTTT. The whole variable domain, remainder taken from reference TRBV7-2 and TRBJ1-6, is GAGVSQSPSNKVTEKGKDVELRCDPISGHTALYWYRQSLGQGLEFLIYFQGNSAPDKSGLPSDRFSAERTGGSVSTLTIQRTQQEDSAVYLCASSLSRGNSPLHFGNGTRLTVT.